One and the same sample provided the 30 T cell receptor beta chains below, sequenced in a study of response to subunit inactivated influenza vaccine. TCRdb called the RT-PCR reads again in MiXCR, with one record for every CDR3 protein. The sample consists of a few hundred thousand distinct CDR3 sequences, about 15% of them appearing once. Here the sequenced sample was PBMCs from blood, taken roughly 12 days after vaccination. The receptors originated from a middle-aged man who received an inactivated influenza vaccine.

This clonotype was counted only a few times. CDR3 coding DNA: TGTGCCAGCAGCTTCCTTCCCTCTGGAAACACCATATATTTT. This sequence encodes CASSFLPSGNTIYF. The J gene is TRBJ1-3, the V gene TRBV6-1; unclear D gene. The V gene lost 6 bases and the J gene lost 0 bases, with 9 bases spanning the gap. Germline V gene sequence: CDR1 MNHNS, CDR2 SASEGT. There are 14 residues in the CDR3.

The chain combines TRBV15 with TRBJ2-2; tentatively, D is TRBD1 (5 bases). The CDR3 runs to 13 residues. The germline V gene has CDR1 LNHNV and CDR2 YYDKDF (reference sequence). Trimming left V 6 bases short and J 6 bases short, with 11 bases between. The CDR3 here is CATRGPSPGELFF. CDR3 DNA: TGTGCCACCAGGGGGCCTAGTCCCGGGGAGCTGTTTTTT.

The V and J genes are TRBV6-1 and TRBJ2-3, with TRBD1 matching over 7 bases. CDR3 length equals 19 residues. Looked up from germline, CDR1 is MNHNS and CDR2 is SASEGT. V shed 4 bases and J 0 bases; nucleotides not matched to a gene: 16. The CDR3 spells CASSGGSPGGFPSTDTQYF. The CDR3 DNA is TGTGCCAGCAGTGGAGGTTCTCCAGGGGGATTTCCTAGCACAGATACGCAGTATTTT.

This clonotype occurred a few times. This chain connects TRBV24-1 to TRBJ2-2; the match to TRBD1 covers 8 bases. The germline gives CDR1 KGHDR, CDR2 SFDVKD. The CDR3 is made up of 13 amino acids. V dropped 7 bases and J dropped 6; count of bases not matched to a gene: 3. The CDR3 loop reads CATRTGASGELFF. Written as DNA, the CDR3 is TGTGCCACCAGGACAGGGGCGTCCGGGGAGCTGTTTTTT.

This clonotype was seen many times. This sequence joins TRBV29-1 and TRBJ2-1; 10 bases agree with TRBD2. J was trimmed by 3 bases and V by 6 bases; bases with no gene match: 2. CDR3 length: 13 residues. Per the germline V gene, CDR1 is SQVTM and CDR2 is ANQGSEA. This CDR3 is CSVTSGIYNEQFF. CDR3 coding DNA: TGCAGCGTAACTAGCGGGATCTACAATGAGCAGTTCTTC.

Only a few counts were recorded for this clonotype. The chain links TRBV30 to TRBJ1-2; 7 nucleotides line up with TRBD1. With V trimmed by 4 bases and J by 4 bases, 6 bases remained unmatched. The CDR3 totals 13 residues. CDR1 is GTSNPN, CDR2 SVGIG, per germline (reference sequence). In nucleotides, the CDR3 is TGTGCCTGGACCTATGGACAGGTCTATGGCTACACCTTC. Amino acids: CAWTYGQVYGYTF. Filled out from reference TRBV30 and TRBJ1-2, the complete variable domain reads SQTIHQWPATLVQPVGSPLSLECTVEGTSNPNLYWYRQAAGRGLQLLFYSVGIGQISSEVPQNLSASRPQDRQFILSSKKLLLSDSGFYLCAWTYGQVYGYTFGSGTRLTVV.

The chain combines TRBV4-1 with TRBJ2-2; maybe TRBD2 (7 bases). The CDR3 length is 16 residues. Trimming took 2 bases from V and 4 from J, leaving 14 bases between them. Germline assignment: CDR1 MGHRA and CDR2 YSYEKL. CDR3 residues: CASSQRGGGSTGELFF. The DNA for the CDR3 is TGCGCCAGCAGCCAAAGGGGCGGGGGCAGCACCGGGGAGCTGTTTTTT.

The chain is built from TRBV11-2 and TRBJ1-2; 8 bases match TRBD1. Losses at the gene ends were 4 bases for V and 9 bases for J; bases not matched to a gene: 22. The germline V gene encodes CDR1 SGHAT and CDR2 FQNNGV. The CDR3 has 18 residues. Here the CDR3 DNA reads TGTGCCAGCAGCTCCTCTTCTTTCTTCGGACAGGGCGGGAGGAGCTACACCTTC. This gives the protein CASSSSSFFGQGGRSYTF. The whole variable domain, filled in from reference TRBV11-2 and TRBJ1-2, reads EAGVAQSPRYKIIEKRQSVAFWCNPISGHATLYWYQQILGQGPKLLIQFQNNGVVDDSQLPKDRFSAERLKGVDSTLKIQPAKLEDSAVYLCASSSSSFFGQGGRSYTFGSGTRLTVV.

The genes are TRBV29-1 and TRBJ2-4; weak D call: TRBD2 (5 bases). CDR3 size: 13 residues. CDR1 is SQVTM, CDR2 ANQGSEA, per germline. The V gene lost 4 bases and the J gene lost 7 bases, with 14 bases spanning the gap. As DNA, the CDR3 is TGCAGCGTTGGGGCGGAGGAGAGGAACATTCAGTACTTC. Its protein is CSVGAEERNIQYF.

This clonotype was detected a few times. This chain uses TRBV7-3 with TRBJ2-2, with 14 bases matching TRBD2. V was clipped by 4 bases and J by 8 bases; unmatched bases: 6. Looked up from germline, CDR1 is SGHTA and CDR2 is FQGTGA. The CDR3 has 16 amino acids. CDR3 in amino acids: CASSSGTSGSGGELFF. The CDR3 DNA is TGTGCCAGCAGCTCTGGGACTAGCGGGAGTGGTGGGGAGCTGTTTTTT.

The V and J genes are TRBV12-3 or TRBV12-4 and TRBJ2-1, with 7 bases lining up with TRBD2. V shed 3 bases, J shed 9 bases, and the junction held 11 bases outside the gene matches. This CDR3 has 15 amino acids. CDR3 amino acids: CASSLRSVGGGEQFF. In nucleotides, the CDR3 is TGTGCCAGCAGTTTGAGGAGCGTGGGGGGGGGTGAGCAGTTCTTC.

This clonotype has only a few counts. The rearrangement links TRBV29-1 to TRBJ1-2; D is uncertain. Trimming stripped 5 bases from V and 8 bases from J, with 12 bases between. Germline lookup yields CDR1 SQVTM and CDR2 ANQGSEA. This CDR3 has 11 amino acids. CDR3 nucleotides: TGCAGCGTTTTAGGGTCCCGGGGCTACACCTTC. The encoded protein is CSVLGSRGYTF.

This chain connects TRBV28 to TRBJ2-5; D uncertain. V lost 2 bases, J lost 3 bases, and 10 bases lay in between. The CDR3 length is 14 residues. Germline CDR1 and CDR2: MDHEN and SYDVKM. The CDR3 reads CASSLTQDKETQYF. Written as DNA, the CDR3 is TGTGCCAGCAGTTTAACGCAGGATAAAGAGACCCAGTACTTC. The full variable domain, with the rest looked up from reference TRBV28 and TRBJ2-5, is DVKVTQSSRYLVKRTGEKVFLECVQDMDHENMFWYRQDPGLGLRLIYFSYDVKMKEKGDIPEGYSVSREKKERFSLILESASTNQTSMYLCASSLTQDKETQYFGPGTRLLVL.

This clonotype was seen a handful of times. The chain joins TRBV30 to TRBJ1-5, with 9 positions matching TRBD1. The V gene end was trimmed by 2 bases and the J gene end by 6 bases; junction bases not matched to a gene: 5. Germline V gene lookup returns CDR1 GTSNPN and CDR2 SVGIG (reference sequence). The CDR3 runs to 14 residues. The chain's CDR3 is CAWSHRTGAQPQHF. The CDR3 bases are TGTGCCTGGAGTCACCGGACAGGGGCTCAGCCCCAGCATTTT.

This chain connects TRBV5-6 to TRBJ1-6; tentative D call: TRBD1 (5 bases). The V gene lost 0 bases and the J gene lost 2 bases, with 12 bases spanning the gap. This CDR3 is built from 17 residues. CDR1 SGHDT and CDR2 YYEEEE come from the germline V gene. The CDR3 is CASSLDMGVTYNSPLHF. In nucleotides, the CDR3 is TGTGCCAGCAGCTTGGATATGGGGGTTACCTATAATTCACCCCTCCACTTT.

This clonotype turned up a few times. This chain connects TRBV5-1 to TRBJ1-6; tentative D call: TRBD1 (5 bases). V lost 4 bases to trimming and J lost 6 bases, with 14 bases between them. This CDR3 is 15 amino acids long. Germline V CDR1 and CDR2: SGHRS, YFSETQ. CDR3 coding DNA: TGCGCCAGCAGCACCGCGGGACGGTCTAATTCACCCCTCCACTTT. The encoded protein is CASSTAGRSNSPLHF.

The chain carries TRBV4-3 and TRBJ2-7, with unresolved D. V was trimmed by 0 bases and J by 0 bases, leaving 9 bases between them. CDR3 length: 15 amino acids. Germline V gene sequence: CDR1 LGHNA, CDR2 YSLEER. CDR3: CASSQDLGSSYEQYF. The CDR3 bases are TGCGCCAGCAGCCAAGATTTAGGCAGCTCCTACGAGCAGTACTTC.

The chain employs TRBV7-2 and TRBJ2-3; no reliable D call. Germline V lookup: CDR1 SGHTA, CDR2 FQGNSA. V was pared by 2 bases and J by 0 bases, with 9 bases between. This CDR3 is 15 amino acids long. The CDR3 sequence: CASSLIGPSTDTQYF. The CDR3, as DNA: TGTGCCAGCAGCTTAATCGGGCCGAGCACAGATACGCAGTATTTT.

The chain is built from TRBV4-1 and TRBJ2-4; the D gene is possibly TRBD1 (6 bases). Germline CDR1 is MGHRA and CDR2 is YSYEKL. With 5 bases removed from V and 0 bases from J, the gap between germline ends came to 14 bases. The CDR3 is 16 amino acids. CDR3 nucleotides: TGCGCCAGCAGCAAAGGGACACCTCTAGCCAAAAACATTCAGTACTTC. It codes for CASSKGTPLAKNIQYF.

This clonotype was found a few times. The chain employs TRBV7-2 and TRBJ1-4; the match to TRBD1 covers 10 bases. Germline V CDR1 and CDR2: SGHTA, FQGNSA. The length of the CDR3 is 15 residues. The ends lost 1 base at V and 7 bases at J; junction bases unmatched: 3. The CDR3 bases are TGTGCCAGCAGCTTAGGTCGGACAGGGGGTGAAAAACTGTTTTTT. This encodes CASSLGRTGGEKLFF.

The chain combines TRBV5-5 with TRBJ2-1; D might be TRBD1 (6 bases). The CDR3 runs 15 residues. With 5 bases removed from V and 4 bases from J, the gap between germline ends came to 16 bases. CDR1 and CDR2 from the germline V gene are SGHKS and YYEKEE (reference sequence). Written as DNA, the CDR3 is TGTGCCAGCAGGCGGGTGGGGGCCTTATACAATGAGCAGTTCTTC. Its protein is CASRRVGALYNEQFF.

V gene TRBV3-1 combines with J gene TRBJ2-2; D not certain. The CDR3 length is 16 residues. Germline values: CDR1 LGHDT, CDR2 YNNKEL (reference sequence). Trimming took off 4 bases at V and 1 base at J, with 13 bases between the two ends. The CDR3 is CASSPTRTVNTGELFF. The CDR3 DNA follows: TGTGCCAGCAGCCCCACGAGAACAGTGAACACCGGGGAGCTGTTTTTT.

The chain uses TRBV20-1 and TRBJ2-1, with D possibly being TRBD1 (6 bases). The CDR3 contains 14 residues. Germline-derived CDR1 and CDR2 are DFQATT and SNEGSKA (reference sequence). V lost 4 bases, J lost 4 bases, and 14 bases lay in between. The CDR3 coding sequence is TGCAGTGCTACCGGGACAAGAATATACAATGAGCAGTTCTTC. It encodes CSATGTRIYNEQFF.

This chain connects TRBV29-1 to TRBJ2-7; 9 bases align to TRBD2. Germline trimming cut 4 bases from V and 7 bases from J; bases unmatched to any gene: 14. The CDR3 has 15 amino acids. The V gene's germline CDR1 is SQVTM and CDR2 ANQGSEA. The CDR3 coding sequence is TGCAGCGTTGCCCGGGGTAGCGGGGGCCCTAAGGAGCAGTACTTC. It yields the protein CSVARGSGGPKEQYF.

The rearrangement joins TRBV4-1 to TRBJ2-3, with 8 bases matching TRBD1. CDR1 is MGHRA and CDR2 is YSYEKL in the germline V gene. The CDR3 spans 15 residues. V was clipped by 3 bases and J by 8 bases; unmatched bases: 10. This chain's CDR3 is CASSHRQGQGGTQYF. For the CDR3, the DNA is TGCGCCAGCAGCCATCGACAGGGGCAGGGAGGTACGCAGTATTTT.

The sample holds many counts of this clonotype. V usage is TRBV20-1 and J usage is TRBJ2-1; D possibly corresponds to TRBD2 (6 bases). Looked up from germline, CDR1 is DFQATT and CDR2 is SNEGSKA (reference sequence). The length of the CDR3 is 14 residues. With 2 bases removed from V and 7 bases from J, the gap between germline ends came to 15 bases. CDR3 sequence (DNA): TGCAGTGCTAGATCACCACGAGGAGGGAATGAGCAGTTCTTC. Translated, it gives CSARSPRGGNEQFF.

This chain joins TRBV11-3 and TRBJ2-3; 10 nucleotides line up with TRBD2. V lost 1 base and J lost 6; bases outside the gene matches: 7. Germline-derived CDR1 and CDR2 are SGHNT and YENEEA. CDR3 length: 16 amino acids. For the CDR3, the DNA is TGTGCCAGCAGCTTAGTCTCAGCGGGGGGGTTGGATACGCAGTATTTT. Translation gives CASSLVSAGGLDTQYF.

This chain joins TRBV2 and TRBJ1-3; possibly TRBD1 for D (5 bases). The CDR3 covers 16 residues. Trimming took 5 bases from V and 1 from J, leaving 15 bases between them. The germline V gene encodes CDR1 SNHLY and CDR2 FYNNEI. The CDR3 DNA reads TGTGCCAGCAGTAGAGATCGGGGACCTTCTGGAAACACCATATATTTT. It codes for CASSRDRGPSGNTIYF.

The chain combines TRBV6-1 with TRBJ2-7; D call uncertain. V was cut by 3 bases and J by 2 bases, with 8 bases left in between. This CDR3 is built from 13 residues. The V gene's germline CDR1 is MNHNS and CDR2 SASEGT. The CDR3 loop reads CASSEASPYEQYF. The CDR3 DNA reads TGTGCCAGCAGTGAGGCCAGCCCCTACGAGCAGTACTTC.

The genes are TRBV20-1 and TRBJ2-3; weak D call: TRBD2 (6 bases). The CDR3 runs 17 residues. The germline V gene has CDR1 DFQATT and CDR2 SNEGSKA (reference sequence). V shed 3 bases and J shed 2 bases, with 21 bases lying between them. In DNA, the CDR3 is TGCAGTGCTAGGGCCGATTGGGGGGTGAGCATCACAGATACGCAGTATTTT. This encodes CSARADWGVSITDTQYF.